Given below is one TCR beta chain in context. Its recognized antigen is unknown. There are no base qualities to consult, and no much larger clone falls within one base. The sample is drawn from a study of CD8+ T cells in alopecia areata (dated by TCRdb to 2017 to 2018). Notes on the research overall: The treated patients took part in an open-label pilot trial in which moderate-to-severe alopecia areata was treated with oral tofacitinib at 5 to 10 mg twice daily. Tofacitinib was given for 6 to 18 months, followed by 6 months of follow-up off drug to assess delayed response and recurrence. For the treated patients, the SALT score, which quantifies what percentage of scalp surface area is affected, served as the measure of disease severity. High-throughput TCRbeta sequencing was used to examine T cell clonal expansion in alopecia areata in both the C3H/HeJ mouse model and human patients. On the human side, TCRbeta sequencing was run on scalp tissue and on sorted CD4+ and CD8+ peripheral blood T cells from healthy controls and from alopecia areata patients with either patchy or totalis/universalis disease. Biopsies were taken from tofacitinib-treated patients at baseline and again at 4 and 24 weeks into treatment, and several of those patients also had a later scalp biopsy. Scalp clonality was compared among normal scalp (n=4), patchy alopecia areata scalp (n=8), and alopecia totalis/universalis scalp (n=8). RNA was obtained with the PAXgene miRNA kit for fixed scalp, the miRNeasy kit for PBMCs, and the RNeasy kit for mouse skin. Amplification of TCRbeta CDR3 regions was done by immunoSEQ multiplex PCR using 35 Vbeta forward primers and 13 Jbeta reverse primers. General conclusions and limits of the study: Resident alphabeta T cells in normal human skin are also sequenced, complicating scalp TCR repertoire analysis, unlike mouse skin dominated by gammadelta T cells. TCR sequences shared between patients were less clear than in mice, possibly partly because of HLA diversity in the patient population. Compared with normal scalp, lesional scalp, particularly in alopecia totalis/universalis, had higher clonality and more expanded CD8+ clones, which suggests antigenic drive. During tofacitinib treatment, many expanded lesional clones remained in scalp and blood, and this persistence may partly explain relapse after treatment is stopped. Because the treated cohort was small and included a single nonresponder, larger studies are needed to assess links between baseline CD8+ expansion and response. With tofacitinib, both scalp clonality and the number of expanded CD8+ clones among the top 100 scalp clones went down significantly.

Libraries came from the immunoSEQ multiplex PCR assay. To provide template for TCR sequencing, every sample had RNA extracted and reverse transcribed into cDNA. First-strand cDNA was synthesized with SuperScript III using a 2:1 mix of oligo-dT and random hexamers. A synthetic immune receptor repertoire was used to assess amplification bias, and residual bias was removed computationally. From the authors' description of their analysis: Raw reads were preprocessed for error removal, and CDR3 was defined according to IMGT conventions as running from the conserved cysteine to phenylalanine. To get clonality, Shannon entropy was normalized by log2 of the number of productive unique TCRs and the result was subtracted from 1. CD4 or CD8 identity of scalp clones was inferred by cross-referencing scalp TCRbeta sequences with sorted blood CD4 and CD8 repertoires. TCRdb provides this immuneACCESS table in a form limited to in-frame rearrangements. Some clones are lacking; in checked studies, under half of them reflect an unresolved V gene, and why the rest are absent is not known. Clone size and the V and J calls come from that table; the DNA yielded D and trimming. This sample comprises about 180,000 clones, approximately 50% of them detected only once. Roughly 9.1% of the sample lies in the top ten.

CDR1 and CDR2, looked up from the germline V gene, are MNHEY and SVGAGI. V lost 5 bases and J lost 8 bases, and the count of bases not matched to a germline gene is 14. The CDR3 numbers 15 residues from cysteine through phenylalanine. Of the read, only the CDR3 DNA is kept; its 45 bases are in frame from base 1. Explained via the paper, the treatment or condition label denotes: oral pan-JAK inhibitor, 5-10 mg twice daily. From alopecia areata patients, peripheral blood was collected along with lesional scalp punch biopsies. PBMCs were separated by density centrifugation and stained for CD3, CD4 and CD8, after which CD4+ and CD8+ T cells were sorted on a FACSAria.

This clonotype was obtained from a human donor with alopecia areata. Sequencing used CD8+ T cells sorted from blood, obtained around week 52, from a patient treated with tofacitinib. This chain is built from TRBV6-5 and TRBJ1-2, with 7 bases aligning to TRBD1. The CDR3 protein: CASSALPPDRFGYTF. The sequenced DNA: TGTGCCAGCAGTGCGCTCCCGCCGGACAGGTTCGGCTACACCTTC.